The subject of this entry is one TCR beta chain. This entry comes from a study of blood T cells in healthy people across ages. The CDR3 has 17 amino acids. Germline CDR1 reads SGDLS; CDR2 reads YYNGEE. Trimming removed 3 bases from V and 6 bases from J; junction bases left unmatched: 17. A second PCR, run for about 7 to 11 cycles, used a sample-barcoded 5' primer plus a J-beta primer mix. A single record per CDR3 protein comes from TCRdb applying MiXCR to the 5' RACE reads. The table includes 850,000 to 1,000,000 distinct CDR3 sequences, around 48% detected once. This clonotype originated in a man aged 30-40 years in good health. The V call is TRBV9, the J call TRBJ1-2, with 7 nucleotides matching TRBD1. The sequencing sample was made of blood. This CDR3 reads CASSAVGRGLLMDGYTF. In DNA form, the CDR3 reads TGTGCCAGCAGCGCGGTGGGAAGGGGGCTATTGATGGATGGCTACACCTTC.